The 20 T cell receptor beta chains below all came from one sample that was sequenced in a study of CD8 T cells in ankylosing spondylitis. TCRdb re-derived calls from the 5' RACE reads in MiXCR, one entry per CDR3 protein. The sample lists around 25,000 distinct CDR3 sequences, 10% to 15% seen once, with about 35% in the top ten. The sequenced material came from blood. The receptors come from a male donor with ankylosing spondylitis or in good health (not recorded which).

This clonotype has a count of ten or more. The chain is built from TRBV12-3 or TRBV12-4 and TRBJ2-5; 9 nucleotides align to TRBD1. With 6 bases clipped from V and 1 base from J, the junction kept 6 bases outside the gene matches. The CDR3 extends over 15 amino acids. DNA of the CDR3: TGTGCCAGCAGGCCCGGGACAGGGACCCAAGAGACCCAGTACTTC. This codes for CASRPGTGTQETQYF.

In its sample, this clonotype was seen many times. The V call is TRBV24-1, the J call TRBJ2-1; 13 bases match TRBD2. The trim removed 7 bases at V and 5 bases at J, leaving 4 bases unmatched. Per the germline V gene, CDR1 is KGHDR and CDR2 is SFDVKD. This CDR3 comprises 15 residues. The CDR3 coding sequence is TGTGCCACCAGCCGACTAGCGGGAGGACACAATGAGCAGTTCTTC. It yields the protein CATSRLAGGHNEQFF.

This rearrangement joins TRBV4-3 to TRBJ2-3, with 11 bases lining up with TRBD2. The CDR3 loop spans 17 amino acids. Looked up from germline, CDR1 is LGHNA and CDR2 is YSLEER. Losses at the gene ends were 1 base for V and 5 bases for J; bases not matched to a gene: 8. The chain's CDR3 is CASSQGNSGRAGDTQYF. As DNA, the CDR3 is TGCGCCAGCAGCCAAGGGAATAGCGGGAGGGCCGGAGATACGCAGTATTTT.

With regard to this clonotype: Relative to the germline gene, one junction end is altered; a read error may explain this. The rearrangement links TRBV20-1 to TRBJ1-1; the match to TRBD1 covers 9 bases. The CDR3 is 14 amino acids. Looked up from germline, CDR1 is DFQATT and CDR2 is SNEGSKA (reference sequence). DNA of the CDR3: TGCAGTGCTAGGGGACAGGGTTTTTCTACTGAAGCTTTCTTC. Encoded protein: CSARGQGFSTEAFF.

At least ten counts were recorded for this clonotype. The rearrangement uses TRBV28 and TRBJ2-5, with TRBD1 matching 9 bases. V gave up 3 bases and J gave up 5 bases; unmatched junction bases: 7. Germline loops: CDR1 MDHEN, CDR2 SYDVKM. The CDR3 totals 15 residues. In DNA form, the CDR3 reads TGTGCCAGCAGTTTCCGAACAGGGGGCGGGGAGACCCAGTACTTC. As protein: CASSFRTGGGETQYF. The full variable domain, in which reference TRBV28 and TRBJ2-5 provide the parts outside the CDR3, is DVKVTQSSRYLVKRTGEKVFLECVQDMDHENMFWYRQDPGLGLRLIYFSYDVKMKEKGDIPEGYSVSREKKERFSLILESASTNQTSMYLCASSFRTGGGETQYFGPGTRLLVL.

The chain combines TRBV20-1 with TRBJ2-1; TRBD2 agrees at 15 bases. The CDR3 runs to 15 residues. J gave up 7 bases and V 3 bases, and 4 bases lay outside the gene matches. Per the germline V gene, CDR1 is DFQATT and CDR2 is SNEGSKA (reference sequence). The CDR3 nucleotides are TGCAGTGCTAGGCCGGGGACTAGCGGGAGGAATGAGCAGTTCTTC. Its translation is CSARPGTSGRNEQFF.

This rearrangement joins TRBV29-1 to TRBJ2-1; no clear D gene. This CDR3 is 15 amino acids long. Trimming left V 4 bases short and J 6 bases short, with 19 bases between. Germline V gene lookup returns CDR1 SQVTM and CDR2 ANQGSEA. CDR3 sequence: CSVAGRSAIGNEQFF. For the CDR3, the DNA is TGCAGCGTTGCGGGCCGCTCGGCTATTGGCAATGAGCAGTTCTTC.

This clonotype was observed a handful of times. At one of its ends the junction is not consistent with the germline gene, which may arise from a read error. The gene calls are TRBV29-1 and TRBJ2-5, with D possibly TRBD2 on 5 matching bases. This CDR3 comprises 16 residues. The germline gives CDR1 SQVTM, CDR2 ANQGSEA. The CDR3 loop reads CSIESVSSRGRETQYF. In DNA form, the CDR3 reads TGCAGCATTGAGAGCGTTTCCTCCCGGGGAAGGGAGACCCAGTACTTC.

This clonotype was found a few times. Here the CDR3 reads CASRGLTDLQGGTEAFF. CDR3 nucleotides: TGTGCCAGCAGGGGGCTGACAGATCTACAGGGAGGAACTGAAGCTTTCTTT. The chain combines TRBV28 with TRBJ1-1; weak D call: TRBD1 (6 bases). Trimming shortened V by 6 bases and J by 5 bases, and 25 bases separated the two germline ends. Germline V gives CDR1 MDHEN, CDR2 SYDVKM. This CDR3 has 17 amino acids.

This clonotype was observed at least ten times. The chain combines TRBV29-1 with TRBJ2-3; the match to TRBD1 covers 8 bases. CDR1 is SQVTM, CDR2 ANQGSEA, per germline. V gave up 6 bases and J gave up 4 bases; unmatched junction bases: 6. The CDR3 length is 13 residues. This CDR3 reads CSVQGAAADTQYF. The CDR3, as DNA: TGCAGCGTGCAGGGGGCCGCAGCAGATACGCAGTATTTT.

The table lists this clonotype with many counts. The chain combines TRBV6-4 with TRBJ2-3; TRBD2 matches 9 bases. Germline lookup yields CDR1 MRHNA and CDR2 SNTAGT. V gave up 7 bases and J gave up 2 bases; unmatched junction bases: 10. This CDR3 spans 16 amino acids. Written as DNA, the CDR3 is TGTGCCAGCAATCCCCTCCTAGCGGGACTCACAGATACGCAGTATTTT. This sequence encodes CASNPLLAGLTDTQYF.

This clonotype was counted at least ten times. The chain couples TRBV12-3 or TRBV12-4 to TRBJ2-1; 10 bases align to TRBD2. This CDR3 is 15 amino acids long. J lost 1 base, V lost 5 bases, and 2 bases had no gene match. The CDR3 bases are TGTGCCAGCAGTGATAGCGGGGGGTCCTACAATGAGCAGTTCTTC. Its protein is CASSDSGGSYNEQFF.

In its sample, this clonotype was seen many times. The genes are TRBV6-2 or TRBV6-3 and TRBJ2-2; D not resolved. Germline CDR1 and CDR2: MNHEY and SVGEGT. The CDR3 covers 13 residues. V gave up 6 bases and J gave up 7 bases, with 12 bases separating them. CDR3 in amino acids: CASRDRAFGELFF. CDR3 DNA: TGTGCCAGCAGGGATCGGGCCTTCGGGGAGCTGTTTTTT.

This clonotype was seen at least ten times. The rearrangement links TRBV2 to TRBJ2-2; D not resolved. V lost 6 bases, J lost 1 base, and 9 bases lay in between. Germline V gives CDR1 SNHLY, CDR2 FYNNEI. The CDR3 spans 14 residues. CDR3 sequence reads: CASSAEMNTGELFF. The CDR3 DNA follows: TGTGCCAGCAGCGCCGAAATGAACACCGGGGAGCTGTTTTTT.

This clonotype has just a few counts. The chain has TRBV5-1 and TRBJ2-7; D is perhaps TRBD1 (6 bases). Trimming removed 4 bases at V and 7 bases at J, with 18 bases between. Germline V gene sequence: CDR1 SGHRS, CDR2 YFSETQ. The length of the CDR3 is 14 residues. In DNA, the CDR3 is TGCGCCAGCAGCAGCAACGATCAGGGGATTGAGCAGTACTTC. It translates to CASSSNDQGIEQYF.

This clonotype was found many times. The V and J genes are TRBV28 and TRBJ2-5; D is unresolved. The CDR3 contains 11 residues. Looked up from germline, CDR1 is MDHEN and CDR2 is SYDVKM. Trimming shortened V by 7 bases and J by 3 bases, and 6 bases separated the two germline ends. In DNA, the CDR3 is TGTGCCAGCATGAGTAAAGAGACCCAGTACTTC. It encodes CASMSKETQYF.

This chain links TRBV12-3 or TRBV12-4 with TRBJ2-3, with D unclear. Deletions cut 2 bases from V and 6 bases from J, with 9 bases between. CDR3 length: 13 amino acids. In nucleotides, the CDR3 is TGTGCCAGCAGTTTAAGCGCGAGGGATACGCAGTATTTT. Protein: CASSLSARDTQYF.

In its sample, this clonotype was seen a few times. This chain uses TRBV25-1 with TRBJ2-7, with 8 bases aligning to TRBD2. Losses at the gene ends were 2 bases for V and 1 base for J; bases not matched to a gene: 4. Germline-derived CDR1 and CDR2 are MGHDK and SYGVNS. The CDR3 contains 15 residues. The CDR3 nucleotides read TGTGCCAGCAGTGAACAAACTAGCGGATCCTACGAGCAGTACTTC. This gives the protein CASSEQTSGSYEQYF.

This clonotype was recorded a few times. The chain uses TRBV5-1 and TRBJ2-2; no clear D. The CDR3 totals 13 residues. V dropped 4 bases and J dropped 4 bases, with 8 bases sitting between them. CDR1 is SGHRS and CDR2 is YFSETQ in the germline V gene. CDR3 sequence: CASSPLITGELFF. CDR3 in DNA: TGCGCCAGCAGCCCCTTAATCACCGGGGAGCTGTTTTTT.

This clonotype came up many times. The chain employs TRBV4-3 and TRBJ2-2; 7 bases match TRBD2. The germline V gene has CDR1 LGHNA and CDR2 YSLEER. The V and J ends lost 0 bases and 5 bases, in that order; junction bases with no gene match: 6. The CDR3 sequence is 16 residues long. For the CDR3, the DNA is TGCGCCAGCAGCCAAGATGCGGGAGAATGGACCGGGGAGCTGTTTTTT. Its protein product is CASSQDAGEWTGELFF.